A single sample is the source of the 4 T cell receptor beta chains below, sequenced in a study of T cells in Graves' hyperthyroidism and ophthalmopathy. Amplification targeted TCR beta CDR3 regions from RNA transcripts. HTBI primers drove first-round RT-PCR of the TCR CDR3. TCRdb re-called the multiplex PCR reads through MiXCR, storing one row per CDR3 protein. The data show more than 500,000 distinct CDR3 sequences, 46% seen once. Sample: peripheral blood or thyroid tissue (not recorded which). These TCRs come from an adult woman with Graves' disease, either hyperthyroidism or ophthalmopathy (not recorded which).

The genes are TRBV7-2 and TRBJ2-2; 8 nucleotides line up with TRBD1. Germline trimming cut 5 bases from V and 17 bases from J; bases unmatched to any gene: 13. This CDR3 region has 13 residues. Germline V gives CDR1 SGHTA, CDR2 FQGNSA. CDR3 protein: CASSRTGCRGAFF. The DNA of the CDR3 is TGTGCCAGCAGCAGGACAGGGTGCCGGGGAGCTTTTTTT.

Many counts were recorded for this clonotype. The rearrangement uses TRBV19 and TRBJ1-6, with D possibly matching TRBD1 (5 bases). Germline V gene lookup returns CDR1 LNHDA and CDR2 SQIVND (reference sequence). The CDR3 length is 15 residues. V was cut by 7 bases and J by 7 bases, with 17 bases left in between. The chain's CDR3 is CASTSGGVGNSPLHF. The DNA of the CDR3 is TGTGCCAGTACCTCGGGGGGGGTGGGGAATTCACCCCTCCACTTT.

This clonotype occurred many times. The V and J genes are TRBV29-1 and TRBJ2-7, with D unclear. The CDR3 spans 11 residues. Germline CDR1 reads SQVTM; CDR2 reads ANQGSEA. In nucleotides, the CDR3 is TGCGACGAAGTAAAGACGTGCGAGCAGTACTTC. Amino acid sequence: CDEVKTCEQYF.

The chain carries TRBV7-2 and TRBJ2-7; TRBD1 agrees at 7 bases. Unmatched junction bases numbered 10, after V lost 4 bases and J lost 4 bases. The CDR3 spans 15 residues. CDR1 and CDR2 from the germline V gene are SGHTA and FQGNSA. The CDR3 region has the DNA TGTGCCAGCAGCTCTCAGCCGGACAGGAGTTACGAGCAGTACTTC. This gives the protein CASSSQPDRSYEQYF.